The 22 T cell receptor beta chains below all came from one sample that was sequenced in a study of blood T cell repertoires in COVID-19. Clones were sequenced by immunoSEQ multiplex PCR, and TCRdb holds only the in-frame ones, with some missing. The table shows 80,000 to 100,000 clones, with just over 90% occurring only once. Sequencing was performed on peripheral blood. The receptors were gathered from a man aged 60 to 69 with acute or convalescent COVID-19.

This chain joins TRBV7-5 and TRBJ2-7; TRBD2 is taken as the D call from the table, unchecked against the DNA. TRBV7-5 counts as a pseudogene. The CDR3 consists of 14 residues. The CDR3 sequence is CVRSSTEVGYEQYV. CDR3 sequence (DNA): TGTGTCAGAAGCTCGACGGAGGTTGGCTACGAGCAGTACGTC.

The chain uses TRBV7-9 and TRBJ2-5; D gene uncertain. V was clipped by 4 bases and J by 10 bases, with 16 bases between them. Germline lookup yields CDR1 SEHNR and CDR2 FQNEAQ (reference sequence). CDR3 length equals 13 residues. This chain's CDR3 is CASSSGPELGQYF. CDR3 nucleotides: TGTGCCAGCAGCTCCGGTCCGGAGCTTGGCCAGTACTTC.

The V and J genes are TRBV3-1 (or the pseudogene TRBV3-2) and TRBJ2-7, with TRBD2 matching 7 bases. Germline lookup yields CDR1 LGHDT and CDR2 YNNKEL (reference sequence). V gave up 0 bases and J gave up 0 bases; unmatched junction bases: 5. The CDR3 has 16 residues. The CDR3 sequence is CASSQDGGISSYEQYF. Written as DNA, the CDR3 is TGTGCCAGCAGCCAAGACGGGGGGATATCCTCCTACGAGCAGTACTTC.

A remark on this clone: The sample carries other DNA sequences with the same CDR3. The chain uses TRBV2 and TRBJ1-5; D gene unclear. The V gene lost 6 bases and the J gene lost 4 bases, with 10 bases spanning the gap. The germline V gene has CDR1 SNHLY and CDR2 FYNNEI. This CDR3 is built from 13 residues. CDR3 in amino acids: CASRAGGNQPQHF. The CDR3 region has the DNA TGTGCCAGCAGGGCAGGAGGGAATCAGCCCCAGCATTTT. The complete variable domain, with remaining parts taken from reference TRBV2 and TRBJ1-5, reads EPEVTQTPSHQVTQMGQEVILRCVPISNHLYFYWYRQILGQKVEFLVSFYNNEISEKSEIFDDQFSVERPDGSNFTLKIRSTKLEDSAMYFCASRAGGNQPQHFGDGTRLSIL.

The chain joins TRBV2 to TRBJ2-3; 11 positions agree with TRBD2. CDR3 size: 15 residues. Germline V lookup: CDR1 SNHLY, CDR2 FYNNEI. With 3 bases clipped from V and 1 base from J, the junction kept 0 bases outside the gene matches. DNA of the CDR3: TGTGCCAGCAGTGAGGGACTAGCGGGCACAGATACGCAGTATTTT. Translated: CASSEGLAGTDTQYF.

The chain carries TRBV6-5 and TRBJ1-2; 9 bases map to TRBD1. V gave up 2 bases and J gave up 4 bases; unmatched junction bases: 5. Germline lookup yields CDR1 MNHEY and CDR2 SVGAGI. The CDR3 runs 15 residues. The CDR3 coding sequence is TGTGCCAGCAGTTACGCGGGACAGGGTGCCTATGGCTACACCTTC. Translation gives CASSYAGQGAYGYTF.

J is TRBJ1-3 and V is TRBV20-1; no firm D call. The ends were cut back, 5 bases at V and 1 base at J, with 3 bases in the middle. The CDR3 extends over 11 amino acids. Germline V gives CDR1 DFQATT, CDR2 SNEGSKA (reference sequence). DNA of the CDR3: TGCAGTGCTCCGTCTGGAAACACCATATATTTT. Translated, it gives CSAPSGNTIYF.

This rearrangement joins TRBV19 to TRBJ1-2; 10 nucleotides agree with TRBD1. The germline gives CDR1 LNHDA, CDR2 SQIVND (reference sequence). V lost 7 bases and J lost 4; bases outside the gene matches: 6. This CDR3 has 14 residues. For the CDR3, the DNA is TGTGCCAGTACCCCGGACAGGGGGGTCTATGGCTACACCTTC. Amino acids: CASTPDRGVYGYTF.

The chain uses TRBV10-1 and TRBJ2-7, with D possibly matching TRBD1 (6 bases). The CDR3 is made up of 14 amino acids. V lost 10 bases and J 4 bases, leaving 20 bases between the germline ends. Germline lookup yields CDR1 WNHNN and CDR2 SYGVQD (reference sequence). CDR3 protein: CANPSFRGEYEQYV. The DNA for the CDR3 is TGCGCCAACCCATCCTTCAGGGGCGAATACGAGCAGTACGTC.

V gene TRBV5-6 combines with J gene TRBJ2-6, with 8 bases matching TRBD1. The CDR3 totals 19 residues. CDR1 is SGHDT, CDR2 YYEEEE, per germline. The junction had 13 bases not matched to a gene; V was cut back by 4 bases and J by 1 base. The CDR3 here is CASSPPWAGGVSGANVLTF. CDR3 nucleotide sequence: TGTGCCAGCAGCCCCCCTTGGGCAGGGGGCGTATCTGGGGCCAACGTCCTGACTTTC.

As to this clone: Other DNA sequences of this sample code for an identical CDR3. V is TRBV18 and J is TRBJ1-2; D possibly corresponds to TRBD1 (6 bases). The CDR3 extends over 14 amino acids. Germline V gives CDR1 KGHSH, CDR2 LQKENI. The V and J ends lost 2 bases and 1 base respectively, with 8 bases between them. This chain's CDR3 is CASSPNRDNYGYTF. CDR3 DNA: TGTGCCAGCTCACCAAACAGGGATAACTATGGCTACACCTTC.

In this sample, this clone turned up once. V is TRBV10-2 and J is TRBJ2-7; maybe TRBD1 (6 bases). The ends were cut back, 3 bases at V and 3 bases at J, with 18 bases in the middle. Germline CDR1 and CDR2: WSHSY and SAAADI. The CDR3 has 16 residues. The chain's CDR3 is CASSEGVGRGLYEQYV. The CDR3 DNA reads as TGCGCCAGCAGTGAAGGCGTGGGCAGGGGCCTCTACGAGCAGTACGTC.

This clone was seen ten or more times. The chain recombines TRBV6-6 with TRBJ1-5; 7 bases align to TRBD1. This CDR3 region has 17 residues. Germline-derived CDR1 and CDR2 are MNHNY and SVGAGI (reference sequence). The V gene end was trimmed by 5 bases and the J gene end by 2 bases; junction bases not matched to a gene: 12. The CDR3 loop is CASSPQGGRMGNQPQHF. As DNA, the CDR3 is TGTGCCAGCAGTCCTCAGGGGGGAAGGATGGGCAATCAGCCCCAGCATTTT.

V usage is TRBV7-9 and J usage is TRBJ1-2; 9 nucleotides line up with TRBD1. CDR1 and CDR2 from the germline V gene are SEHNR and FQNEAQ (reference sequence). The CDR3 consists of 17 residues. J lost 3 bases, V lost 4 bases, and 12 bases had no gene match. CDR3 sequence: CASSSRKTGGAYYGYTF. CDR3 nucleotide sequence: TGTGCCAGCAGCTCCCGGAAGACAGGGGGAGCCTACTATGGCTACACCTTC.

This sequence joins TRBV19 and TRBJ1-3, with D possibly TRBD1 on 6 matching bases. CDR3 length: 15 residues. CDR1 and CDR2 (germline): LNHDA, SQIVND (reference sequence). The V and J ends lost 4 bases and 2 bases respectively, with 12 bases between them. CDR3 residues: CASSTRPGAGNTIYF. Here the CDR3 DNA reads TGTGCCAGTAGTACCCGCCCAGGGGCTGGAAACACCATATATTTT.

The chain combines TRBV11-2 with TRBJ1-1, with D unclear. The CDR3 runs 15 residues. Per the germline V gene, CDR1 is SGHAT and CDR2 is FQNNGV. Trimming pared 1 base from V and 0 bases from J, leaving 9 bases between. This CDR3 is CASSLVAGVNTEAFF. CDR3 bases: TGTGCCAGCAGCTTAGTAGCCGGGGTGAACACTGAAGCTTTCTTT.

The chain has TRBV7-2 and TRBJ2-2, with D possibly being TRBD2 (7 bases). V lost 5 bases and J lost 3, with 19 bases in between. This CDR3 is 17 amino acids long. Germline loops: CDR1 SGHTA, CDR2 FQGNSA. The DNA of the CDR3 is TGTGCCAGCAGCCCGCCCCGGGGGGCGGTTCACACCGGGGAGCTGTTTTTT. Encoded protein: CASSPPRGAVHTGELFF.

The rearrangement uses TRBV14 and TRBJ1-2; 7 bases are a match to TRBD1. V was clipped by 4 bases and J by 3 bases; unmatched bases: 11. This CDR3 is 16 amino acids long. CDR1 is SGHDN, CDR2 FVKESK, per germline. CDR3 nucleotides: TGTGCCAGCAGCCCGATAGGACAGGTCAAGGACTATGGCTACACCTTC. It codes for CASSPIGQVKDYGYTF. Looking up the rest from reference TRBV14 and TRBJ1-2 gives the full variable domain: EAGVTQFPSHSVIEKGQTVTLRCDPISGHDNLYWYRRVMGKEIKFLLHFVKESKQDESGMPNNRFLAERTGGTYSTLKVQPAELEDSGVYFCASSPIGQVKDYGYTFGSGTRLTVV.

The chain has TRBV24-1 and TRBJ1-2; D is uncertain. The CDR3 is made up of 15 amino acids. CDR1 KGHDR and CDR2 SFDVKD come from the germline V gene. V was cut by 4 bases and J by 13 bases, with 24 bases left in between. CDR3 DNA: TGTGCCACCAGTGACCCCACCCGCTACCCCCTCGCGCTCACCTTC. Translated: CATSDPTRYPLALTF.

The rearrangement links TRBV5-4 to TRBJ2-5, with a possible D match to TRBD1 (5 bases). The CDR3 has 14 residues. From germline, CDR1 is SGHNT and CDR2 YYREEE (reference sequence). V lost 2 bases, J lost 1 base, and 9 bases lay in between. The DNA for the CDR3 is TGTGCCAGCAGCTTTGACAGCCTCCAAGAGACCCAGTACTTC. Residues: CASSFDSLQETQYF.

The genes are TRBV12-3 or TRBV12-4 and TRBJ1-4; TRBD1 matches 9 bases. This CDR3 contains 13 residues. V trimming: 6 bases; J trimming: 7 bases; junction bases outside the gene matches: 3. The CDR3 sequence: CASRQGAVEKLFF. CDR3 nucleotides: TGTGCCAGCAGACAGGGGGCGGTTGAAAAACTGTTTTTT.

This clone was observed a single time. The gene calls are TRBV4-1 and TRBJ2-6; possible D gene TRBD1, 5 bases. This CDR3 has 18 amino acids. V gave up 1 base and J gave up 2 bases, with 15 bases separating them. Germline values: CDR1 MGHRA, CDR2 YSYEKL. CDR3 in amino acids: CASSQGARVAAGANVLTF. DNA for the CDR3: TGCGCCAGCAGCCAAGGGGCCAGGGTGGCGGCTGGGGCCAACGTCCTGACTTTC.